Below, 17 T cell receptor beta chains from the same sample are listed, as sequenced in a study of blood T cell repertoires in COVID-19. Libraries were prepared by immunoSEQ multiplex PCR; TCRdb keeps only in-frame clonotypes and omits some of them. The table includes around 310,000 clones, approximately 90% detected once. The sample consisted of peripheral blood. Receptors originate from a woman aged 45 to 65 with active or convalescent COVID-19.

The rearrangement joins TRBV18 to TRBJ2-1; D is perhaps TRBD2 (7 bases). Germline loops: CDR1 KGHSH, CDR2 LQKENI. CDR3 length: 15 residues. V was shortened by 4 bases and J by 3 bases, with 13 bases between the two germline ends. CDR3 DNA: TGTGCCAGCTCACTGCAGAGGGGGGGCTACAATGAGCAGTTCTTC. Its translation is CASSLQRGGYNEQFF.

This chain links TRBV6-5 with TRBJ2-5; D is possibly TRBD2 (6 bases). V was cut by 7 bases and J by 5 bases, with 20 bases left in between. Germline V CDR1 and CDR2: MNHEY, SVGAGI. This CDR3 contains 15 residues. CDR3 in DNA: TGTGCCAGCAAATGGAGGGGAACCCTCGGGGAGACCCAGTACTTC. Its protein is CASKWRGTLGETQYF.

V gene TRBV5-6 combines with J gene TRBJ2-1; TRBD1 might be the D (5 bases). The CDR3 runs 15 residues. V shed 4 bases and J shed 8 bases, with 19 bases lying between them. Looked up from germline, CDR1 is SGHDT and CDR2 is YYEEEE. The CDR3 is CASSPDRGRNDEQFF. The CDR3 DNA sequence: TGTGCCAGCAGCCCAGATAGGGGTCGCAATGATGAGCAGTTCTTC.

The J gene is TRBJ2-2, the V gene TRBV7-9, with 8 bases lining up with TRBD1. Germline assignment: CDR1 SEHNR and CDR2 FQNEAQ (reference sequence). Unmatched junction bases numbered 6, after V lost 4 bases and J lost 2 bases. The CDR3 contains 16 residues. Here the CDR3 reads CASSSNRGVNTGELFF. The CDR3, as DNA: TGTGCCAGCAGCTCCAACAGGGGGGTAAACACCGGGGAGCTGTTTTTT.

This clone showed up many times. Other DNA sequences within the sample encode an identical CDR3. The chain links TRBV15 to TRBJ2-7; TRBD1 is a possible D gene (6 bases). The CDR3 sequence is 15 residues long. Per germline, CDR1 LNHNV and CDR2 YYDKDF (reference sequence). V was cut by 0 bases and J by 1 base, with 10 bases left in between. The CDR3 sequence: CATSRDTQGSYEQYF. The DNA of the CDR3 is TGTGCCACCAGCAGAGATACGCAGGGGTCCTACGAGCAGTACTTC.

The V call is TRBV7-9, the J call TRBJ1-2; D is possibly TRBD1 (6 bases). Trimming cost V 4 bases and J 0 bases, with 18 bases left between them. CDR1 is SEHNR and CDR2 is FQNEAQ in the germline V gene (reference sequence). There are 17 residues in the CDR3. CDR3 in amino acids: CASSYPAGAPSNYGYTF. The CDR3 nucleotides read TGTGCCAGCAGCTATCCGGCAGGGGCCCCTTCTAACTATGGCTACACCTTC.

The chain links TRBV6-5 to TRBJ1-2, with D possibly TRBD1 on 6 matching bases. This CDR3 has 13 amino acids. V lost 6 bases and J lost 7, with 15 bases in between. CDR1 and CDR2 (germline): MNHEY, SVGAGI. In DNA, the CDR3 is TGTGCCAGCAGACCCCAGGGGATAAGTGGCTACACCTTC. Translated, it gives CASRPQGISGYTF.

The rearrangement links TRBV19 to TRBJ2-5; D unresolved. V lost 6 bases, J lost 5 bases, and 4 bases lay in between. Germline CDR1 and CDR2: LNHDA and SQIVND (reference sequence). CDR3 length equals 10 residues. CDR3 protein: CASRRETQYF. In DNA, the CDR3 is TGTGCCAGTAGGCGGGAGACCCAGTACTTC.

In this sample, this clone turned up a few times. CDR3 DNA sequence: TGTGCCAGCAGTTTAGCGGGGGCTTCGAACACCGGGGAGCTGTTTTTT. It codes for CASSLAGASNTGELFF. The chain has TRBV6-5 and TRBJ2-2; 9 positions agree with TRBD2. Germline-derived CDR1 and CDR2 are MNHEY and SVGAGI. This CDR3 is built from 16 residues. V was pared by 4 bases and J by 0 bases, with 3 bases of the junction left unmatched.

This clone was picked up one time. The chain links TRBV6-2 or TRBV6-3 to TRBJ2-1; D remains unclear. The CDR3 covers 13 residues. Between the trimmed V and J ends, which lost 2 bases and 6 bases, there was a span of 8 bases. CDR1 MNHEY and CDR2 SVGEGT come from the germline V gene. DNA of the CDR3: TGTGCCAGCAGTTACGTCCTACGCAATGAGCAGTTCTTC. Protein sequence: CASSYVLRNEQFF.

This rearrangement joins TRBV19 to TRBJ1-5; TRBD1 matches at 9 bases. This CDR3 has 16 amino acids. The V and J ends lost 7 bases and 0 bases, in that order; junction bases with no gene match: 7. Germline-derived CDR1 and CDR2 are LNHDA and SQIVND (reference sequence). CDR3 residues: CASKQGARGSNQPQHF. The DNA of the CDR3 is TGTGCCAGTAAACAGGGGGCGCGGGGTAGCAATCAGCCCCAGCATTTT.

V usage is TRBV5-1 and J usage is TRBJ2-7; D gene uncertain. The V end lost 1 base, the J end lost 2 bases, and 7 bases lay between the germline ends. CDR1 and CDR2 (germline): SGHRS, YFSETQ. There are 13 residues in the CDR3. CDR3 in DNA: TGCGCCAGCAGCTTGTACAGAACCTACGAGCAGTACTTC. It encodes CASSLYRTYEQYF.

A single count supports this clone. CDR3 amino acids: CATRPEDGSPLHF. DNA for the CDR3: TGTGCCACTCGACCCGAGGATGGATCACCCCTCCACTTT. The chain joins TRBV19 to TRBJ1-6; the D is unclear. The V end was cut by 10 bases, the J end by 10 bases, with 17 bases between. CDR1 and CDR2 from the germline V gene are LNHDA and SQIVND (reference sequence). CDR3 length equals 13 residues.

The gene calls are TRBV29-1 and TRBJ1-6, with 9 positions matching TRBD1. Trimming cost V 4 bases and J 6 bases; bases outside gene matches: 1. The CDR3 is made up of 13 amino acids. Germline lookup yields CDR1 SQVTM and CDR2 ANQGSEA. This CDR3 is CSVGDRVNSPLHF. DNA for the CDR3: TGCAGCGTTGGGGACAGGGTTAATTCACCCCTCCACTTT.

The chain employs TRBV20-1 and TRBJ1-1; D gene ambiguous. The germline V gene encodes CDR1 DFQATT and CDR2 SNEGSKA (reference sequence). Trimming left V 3 bases short and J 7 bases short, with 3 bases between. The CDR3 runs 9 residues. CDR3 loop: CSASYEAFF. As DNA, the CDR3 is TGCAGTGCTAGTTATGAAGCTTTCTTT.

V and J are TRBV30 and TRBJ2-7, with D possibly TRBD1 on 6 matching bases. The CDR3 is made up of 14 amino acids. Per the germline V gene, CDR1 is GTSNPN and CDR2 is SVGIG (reference sequence). The V end was cut by 4 bases, the J end by 5 bases, with 18 bases between. CDR3 loop: CAWTHARGKDEQYF. The CDR3 DNA reads as TGTGCCTGGACTCATGCCAGGGGAAAGGACGAGCAGTACTTC. The full variable domain, in which reference TRBV30 and TRBJ2-7 provide the parts outside the CDR3, is SQTIHQWPATLVQPVGSPLSLECTVEGTSNPNLYWYRQAAGRGLQLLFYSVGIGQISSEVPQNLSASRPQDRQFILSSKKLLLSDSGFYLCAWTHARGKDEQYFGPGTRLTVT.

The rearrangement links TRBV7-2 to TRBJ1-4; possible D gene TRBD1, 6 bases. This CDR3 contains 15 residues. CDR1 and CDR2 from the germline V gene are SGHTA and FQGNSA. The V end was cut by 4 bases, the J end by 7 bases, with 16 bases between. CDR3 in amino acids: CASSSTRGMGEKLFF. CDR3 coding DNA: TGTGCCAGCAGCTCGACCAGGGGAATGGGTGAAAAACTGTTTTTT. The full variable domain, rest sourced from reference TRBV7-2 and TRBJ1-4, is GAGVSQSPSNKVTEKGKDVELRCDPISGHTALYWYRQSLGQGLEFLIYFQGNSAPDKSGLPSDRFSAERTGGSVSTLTIQRTQQEDSAVYLCASSSTRGMGEKLFFGSGTQLSVL.